This T cell receptor beta chain was captured by sequencing in a study of cytomegalovirus exposure and HLA in healthy donors. This PCR relied on a set of 60 Vbeta primers and 13 Jbeta primers. Only in-frame clones appear in the TCRdb table, and some are missing; sequencing was by immunoSEQ multiplex PCR. The sample has about 160,000 clones; around 77% are singletons. The source of this sequence is a young man in good health and CMV-seropositive. Sequences were obtained from PBMCs.

For the CDR3, the DNA is TGTGCCAGCAGTTACGGAAAGGGGAATCAGCCCCAGCATTTT. This translates into CASSYGKGNQPQHF. The J gene is TRBJ1-5, the V gene TRBV6-5; tentatively, D is TRBD1 (5 bases). Per the germline V gene, CDR1 is MNHEY and CDR2 is SVGAGI. The CDR3 has 14 residues. The ends were cut back, 2 bases at V and 4 bases at J, with 9 bases in the middle.